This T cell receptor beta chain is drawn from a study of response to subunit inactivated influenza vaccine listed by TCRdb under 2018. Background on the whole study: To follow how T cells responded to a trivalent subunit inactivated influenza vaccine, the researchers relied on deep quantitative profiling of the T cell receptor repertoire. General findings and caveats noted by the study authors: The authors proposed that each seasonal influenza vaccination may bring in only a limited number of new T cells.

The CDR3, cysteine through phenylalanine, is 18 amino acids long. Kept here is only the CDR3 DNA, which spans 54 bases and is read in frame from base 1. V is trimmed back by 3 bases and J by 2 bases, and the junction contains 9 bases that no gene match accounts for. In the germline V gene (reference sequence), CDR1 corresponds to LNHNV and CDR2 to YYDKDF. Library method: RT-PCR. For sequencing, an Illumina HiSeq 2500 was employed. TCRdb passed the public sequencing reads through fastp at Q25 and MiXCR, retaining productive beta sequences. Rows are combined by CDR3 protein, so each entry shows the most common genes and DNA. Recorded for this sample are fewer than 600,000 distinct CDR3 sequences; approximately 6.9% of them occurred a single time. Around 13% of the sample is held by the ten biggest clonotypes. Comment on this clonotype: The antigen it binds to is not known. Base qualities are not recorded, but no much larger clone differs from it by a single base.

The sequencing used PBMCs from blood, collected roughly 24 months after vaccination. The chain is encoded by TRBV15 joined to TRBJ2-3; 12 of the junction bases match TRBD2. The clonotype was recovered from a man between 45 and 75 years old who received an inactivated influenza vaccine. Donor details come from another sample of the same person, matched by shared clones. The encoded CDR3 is CATSSDNGLAGTTDTQYF. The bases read TGTGCCACCAGCAGTGATAATGGACTAGCGGGGACCACAGATACGCAGTATTTT. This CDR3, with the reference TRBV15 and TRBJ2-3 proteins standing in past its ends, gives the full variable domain DAMVIQNPRYQVTQFGKPVTLSCSQTLNHNVMYWYQQKSSQAPKLLFHYYDKDFNNEADTPDNFQSRRPNTSFCFLDIRSPGLGDTAMYLCATSSDNGLAGTTDTQYFGPGTRLTVL.